These T cell receptor beta chains were read from a single sample in a study of T cells in Graves' hyperthyroidism and ophthalmopathy. TCRdb processed the multiplex PCR reads anew with MiXCR; each CDR3 protein has one entry. The sample shows some 440,000 distinct CDR3 sequences, less than 20% of them seen only once. Sequenced: blood. The receptors shown here come from a woman between 18 and 29 years old with Graves' hyperthyroidism. CDR3s include the opening cysteine and the closing phenylalanine or tryptophan.

j_call: TRBJ2-1; v_call: TRBV19; cdr3_aa: CASRSGFNEQFF
j_call: TRBJ2-7; v_call: TRBV27; cdr3_aa: CASSSGSGRGYEQYF
j_call: TRBJ2-7; v_call: TRBV12-3/TRBV12-4; cdr3_aa: CASSSFSGRAGYEQYF
j_call: TRBJ1-5; v_call: TRBV6-2/TRBV6-3; cdr3_aa: CATSFGQGNQPQHF
j_call: TRBJ2-1; v_call: TRBV18; cdr3_aa: CASSPQQQGNEQFF
j_call: TRBJ2-3; v_call: TRBV7-2; cdr3_aa: CASRNTGWADTQYF
j_call: TRBJ2-4; v_call: TRBV11-2; cdr3_aa: CASSFLGAAKNIQYF
j_call: TRBJ2-5; v_call: TRBV7-9; cdr3_aa: CASSPGRGAKETQYF
j_call: TRBJ2-3; v_call: TRBV5-4; cdr3_aa: CASSQELPDTQYF
j_call: TRBJ2-2; v_call: TRBV19; cdr3_aa: CASSIRDRAFTGELFF
j_call: TRBJ1-6; v_call: TRBV4-2; cdr3_aa: CASSVALGQGSPLHF
j_call: TRBJ1-1; v_call: TRBV9; cdr3_aa: CASSASQGGTEAFF
j_call: TRBJ2-1; v_call: TRBV3-1; cdr3_aa: CASSQGLAGLNEQFF
j_call: TRBJ1-5; v_call: TRBV28; cdr3_aa: CASNVGTGVSRPQHF
j_call: TRBJ2-1; v_call: TRBV27; cdr3_aa: CASSPILAGLSYNEQFF
j_call: TRBJ2-7; v_call: TRBV20-1; cdr3_aa: CSAPTPDSLHSYEQYF
j_call: TRBJ1-2; v_call: TRBV12-3/TRBV12-4; cdr3_aa: CASSLLENYGYTF
j_call: TRBJ2-7; v_call: TRBV25-1; cdr3_aa: CASSSGQGGEQYF
j_call: TRBJ2-3; v_call: TRBV7-6; cdr3_aa: CASSLAVGRHTDTQYF
j_call: TRBJ2-3; v_call: TRBV9; cdr3_aa: CASSVAGLTDTQYF
j_call: TRBJ1-2; v_call: TRBV7-8; cdr3_aa: CASSLRDSRNYTF
j_call: TRBJ2-5; v_call: TRBV28; cdr3_aa: CASSWATGPRMETQYF
j_call: TRBJ2-3; v_call: TRBV6-4; cdr3_aa: CASSDAGGTDTQYF
j_call: TRBJ1-3; v_call: TRBV12-3/TRBV12-4; cdr3_aa: CASSLGAGPSSGNTIYF
j_call: TRBJ2-2; v_call: TRBV7-8; cdr3_aa: CASSLESTGELFF
j_call: TRBJ1-5; v_call: TRBV2; cdr3_aa: CASRAVSSSNQPQHF
j_call: TRBJ1-4; v_call: TRBV5-6; cdr3_aa: CASSDREKLFF
j_call: TRBJ2-5; v_call: TRBV20-1; cdr3_aa: CSARDPGDYQETQYF
j_call: TRBJ2-7; v_call: TRBV6-2/TRBV6-3; cdr3_aa: CASSPLDRDKYEQYF
j_call: TRBJ1-6; v_call: TRBV29-1; cdr3_aa: CSKQGLDSPLHF
j_call: TRBJ2-7; v_call: TRBV28; cdr3_aa: CASLTSGKGGSYEQYF
j_call: TRBJ2-7; v_call: TRBV5-1; cdr3_aa: CASSFARSYEQYF
j_call: TRBJ2-2; v_call: TRBV2; cdr3_aa: CASRQAGLTGELFF
j_call: TRBJ2-1; v_call: TRBV4-3; cdr3_aa: CASSQDFSGPRSYNEQFF
j_call: TRBJ2-5; v_call: TRBV24-1; cdr3_aa: CATRGREETQYF
j_call: TRBJ1-5; v_call: TRBV12-3/TRBV12-4; cdr3_aa: CASSPGSVNQPQHF
j_call: TRBJ2-7; v_call: TRBV10-3; cdr3_aa: CAISGSRGPNVYEQYF
j_call: TRBJ2-4; v_call: TRBV27; cdr3_aa: CASWDRLAKNIQYF
j_call: TRBJ2-7; v_call: TRBV12-3/TRBV12-4; cdr3_aa: CASSLSGAEQYF
j_call: TRBJ2-3; v_call: TRBV6-1; cdr3_aa: CASSPRTPWDTQYF